A selection of T cell receptor beta chains follows, all from one sample in a study of T cells in localized non-small cell lung cancer. The assay was immunoSEQ multiplex PCR, and TCRdb's table has in-frame clones only and misses some. The data contain about 31,000 clones, 94% of them singletons. This specimen was peripheral blood, taken before any cancer treatment. Receptors originate from a woman between 40 and 69 years old with stage I lung adenocarcinoma. CDR3s include the opening cysteine and the closing phenylalanine or tryptophan. D genes are given only for firm matches. The size of a clone is reported for some rows only, either as once, few or many, or as a class for expanded clones.

j_call: TRBJ2-5
d_call: NA
v_call: TRBV7-2
clone_size: NA
cdr3_aa: CASRIRTEETQYF
cdr3_nt: TGTGCCAGCAGGATACGGACAGAAGAGACCCAGTACTTC

j_call: TRBJ2-7
d_call: NA
v_call: TRBV25-1
clone_size: once
cdr3_aa: CASTSDSEGKEVAQYF
cdr3_nt: TGTGCCAGCACGTCCGACAGCGAGGGTAAAGAGGTTGCGCAGTACTTC

j_call: TRBJ2-6
d_call: NA
v_call: TRBV29-1
clone_size: NA
cdr3_aa: CSVGTLGGLDSGANVLTF
cdr3_nt: TGCAGCGTTGGAACGTTGGGGGGGCTTGACTCTGGGGCCAACGTCCTGACTTTC

j_call: TRBJ2-3
d_call: TRBD2
v_call: TRBV7-9
clone_size: NA
cdr3_aa: CASATPFLAGGRGDTQYF
cdr3_nt: TGTGCCAGCGCTACCCCTTTCCTAGCGGGGGGACGAGGAGATACGCAGTATTTT

j_call: TRBJ2-1
d_call: NA
v_call: TRBV7-2
clone_size: NA
cdr3_aa: CASSLDSAGSTGQFF
cdr3_nt: TGTGCCAGCAGCTTAGATTCCGCAGGATCTACAGGGCAGTTCTTC

j_call: TRBJ1-1
d_call: NA
v_call: TRBV7-2
clone_size: NA
cdr3_aa: CASSLYLQGVNTEAFF
cdr3_nt: TGTGCCAGCAGCTTATACCTCCAAGGGGTCAACACTGAAGCTTTCTTT

j_call: TRBJ2-1
d_call: TRBD1
v_call: TRBV5-6
clone_size: NA
cdr3_aa: CASSLKTGLGDEQFF
cdr3_nt: TGTGCCAGCAGCTTAAAGACAGGGCTTGGGGATGAGCAGTTCTTC

j_call: TRBJ2-1
d_call: TRBD2
v_call: TRBV4-1
clone_size: NA
cdr3_aa: CASSLGRGGLSREQFF
cdr3_nt: TGCGCCAGCAGCCTAGGACGGGGGGGCCTATCACGGGAGCAGTTCTTC

j_call: TRBJ1-3
d_call: NA
v_call: TRBV6-1
clone_size: once
cdr3_aa: CASSEPGREKGSGNTIYF
cdr3_nt: TGTGCCAGCAGTGAACCGGGACGAGAAAAGGGCTCTGGAAACACCATATATTTT

j_call: TRBJ1-6
d_call: NA
v_call: TRBV4-1
clone_size: NA
cdr3_aa: CASSQDGRVNSPLHF
cdr3_nt: TGCGCCAGCAGCCAAGATGGGAGGGTTAATTCACCCCTCCACTTT

j_call: TRBJ2-6
d_call: NA
v_call: TRBV5-1
clone_size: NA
cdr3_aa: CASSLGRSGANVLTF
cdr3_nt: TGCGCCAGCAGCTTGGGAAGGTCCGGGGCCAACGTCCTGACTTTC

j_call: TRBJ2-3
d_call: TRBD2
v_call: TRBV10-3
clone_size: NA
cdr3_aa: CAISESGTSGGARDTQYF
cdr3_nt: TGTGCCATCAGTGAGTCCGGGACTAGCGGGGGGGCCCGGGATACGCAGTATTTT

j_call: TRBJ1-3
d_call: NA
v_call: TRBV6-6
clone_size: once
cdr3_aa: CASSRGAGGNTIYF
cdr3_nt: TGTGCCAGCAGTCGAGGGGCCGGAGGAAACACCATATATTTT

j_call: TRBJ1-6
d_call: TRBD1
v_call: TRBV2
clone_size: NA
cdr3_aa: CASSQRQGLPLHF
cdr3_nt: TGTGCCAGCAGTCAACGACAGGGCCTCCCCCTCCACTTT

j_call: TRBJ1-4
d_call: NA
v_call: TRBV28
clone_size: NA
cdr3_aa: CASSSPSDEKLFF
cdr3_nt: TGTGCCAGCAGTTCCCCATCCGATGAAAAACTGTTTTTT

j_call: TRBJ2-7
d_call: NA
v_call: TRBV27
clone_size: NA
cdr3_aa: CASSSYPRSAYEQYF
cdr3_nt: TGTGCCAGCAGTTCCTACCCCCGGTCGGCGTACGAGCAGTACTTC

j_call: TRBJ2-7
d_call: NA
v_call: TRBV7-9
clone_size: NA
cdr3_aa: CASRRTGDPPHF
cdr3_nt: TGTGCCAGCAGACGGACCGGGGACCCGCCCCACTTC

j_call: TRBJ2-1
d_call: TRBD1
v_call: TRBV4-2
clone_size: NA
cdr3_aa: CASSQGGDRDRWSNEQFF
cdr3_nt: TGTGCCAGCAGCCAAGGAGGGGACCGGGACAGGTGGAGCAATGAGCAGTTCTTC

j_call: TRBJ1-4
d_call: NA
v_call: TRBV27
clone_size: NA
cdr3_aa: CASSLSREYREKLFF
cdr3_nt: TGTGCCAGCAGTTTATCACGGGAATATAGGGAAAAACTGTTTTTT

j_call: TRBJ1-3
d_call: NA
v_call: TRBV7-2
clone_size: NA
cdr3_aa: CASSLWSSGNTIYF
cdr3_nt: TGTGCCAGCAGCTTATGGTCCTCTGGAAACACCATATATTTT

j_call: TRBJ2-1
d_call: NA
v_call: TRBV4-1
clone_size: NA
cdr3_aa: CASSQVRTSQLNEQFF
cdr3_nt: TGCGCCAGCAGCCAAGTTAGAACTAGCCAATTAAATGAGCAGTTCTTC

j_call: TRBJ1-1
d_call: NA
v_call: TRBV18
clone_size: few
cdr3_aa: CASSPIWSGSEAFF
cdr3_nt: TGTGCCAGCTCACCCATATGGTCTGGCAGTGAGGCTTTCTTT

j_call: TRBJ1-3
d_call: TRBD1
v_call: TRBV5-1
clone_size: NA
cdr3_aa: CASSLTGAGNTIYF
cdr3_nt: TGCGCCAGCAGCCTGACAGGGGCGGGAAACACCATATATTTT

j_call: TRBJ1-1
d_call: NA
v_call: TRBV18
clone_size: NA
cdr3_aa: CASSPPTGDPGTENTEAFF
cdr3_nt: TGTGCCAGCTCACCACCGACTGGGGATCCCGGGACGGAGAACACTGAAGCTTTCTTT